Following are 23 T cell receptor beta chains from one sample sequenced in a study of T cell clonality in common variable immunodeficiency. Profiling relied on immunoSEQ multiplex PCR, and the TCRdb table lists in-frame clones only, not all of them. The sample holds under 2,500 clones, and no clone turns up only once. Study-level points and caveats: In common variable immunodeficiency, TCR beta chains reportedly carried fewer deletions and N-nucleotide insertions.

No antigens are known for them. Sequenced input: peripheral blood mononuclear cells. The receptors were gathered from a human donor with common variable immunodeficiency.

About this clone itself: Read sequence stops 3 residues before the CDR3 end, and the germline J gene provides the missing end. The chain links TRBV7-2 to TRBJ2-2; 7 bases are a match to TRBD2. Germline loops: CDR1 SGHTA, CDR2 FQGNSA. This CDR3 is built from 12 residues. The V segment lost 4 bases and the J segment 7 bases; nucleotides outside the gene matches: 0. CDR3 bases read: TGTGCCAGCAGCTCTAGCGGCGGGGAG. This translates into CASSSSGGE. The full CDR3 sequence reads CASSSSGGELFF.

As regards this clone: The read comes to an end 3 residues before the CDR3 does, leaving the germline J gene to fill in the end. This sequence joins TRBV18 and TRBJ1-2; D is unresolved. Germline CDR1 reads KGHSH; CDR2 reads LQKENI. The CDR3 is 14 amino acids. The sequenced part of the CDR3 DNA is TGTGCCAGCTCACCTGAAGGGCCTATCCCTCGC. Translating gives CASSPEGPIPR. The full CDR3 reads CASSPEGPIPRYTF.

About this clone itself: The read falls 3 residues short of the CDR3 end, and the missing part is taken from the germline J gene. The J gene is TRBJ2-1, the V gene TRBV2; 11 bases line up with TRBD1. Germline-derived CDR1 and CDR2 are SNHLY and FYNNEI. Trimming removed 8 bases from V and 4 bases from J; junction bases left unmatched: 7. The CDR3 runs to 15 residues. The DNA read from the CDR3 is TGTGCCAGCTTCCCGGACAGGGGGCAATACAATGAG. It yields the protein CASFPDRGQYNE. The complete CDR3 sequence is CASFPDRGQYNEQFF.

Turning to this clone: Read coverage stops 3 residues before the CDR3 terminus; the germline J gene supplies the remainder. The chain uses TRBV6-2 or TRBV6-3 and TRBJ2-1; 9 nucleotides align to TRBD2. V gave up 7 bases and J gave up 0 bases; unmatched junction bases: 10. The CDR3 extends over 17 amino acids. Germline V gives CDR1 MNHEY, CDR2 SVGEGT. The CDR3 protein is CASMRLAGSSSYNEQFF. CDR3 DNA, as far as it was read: TGTGCCAGCATGAGGCTAGCGGGGTCCAGCTCCTACAATGAG.

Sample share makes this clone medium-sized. This CDR3 reads CASLTGPGDTQYF. CDR3 bases read: TGCGCCAGTCTCACAGGGCCGGGAGATACG. J is TRBJ2-3 and V is TRBV23-1; tentatively, D is TRBD1 (6 bases). The read falls 3 residues short of the CDR3 end, and the missing part is taken from the germline J gene. TRBV23-1 is recorded as an ORF, its role being uncertain. V dropped 9 bases and J dropped 5 bases, with 15 bases sitting between them. The CDR3 sequence is 13 residues long.

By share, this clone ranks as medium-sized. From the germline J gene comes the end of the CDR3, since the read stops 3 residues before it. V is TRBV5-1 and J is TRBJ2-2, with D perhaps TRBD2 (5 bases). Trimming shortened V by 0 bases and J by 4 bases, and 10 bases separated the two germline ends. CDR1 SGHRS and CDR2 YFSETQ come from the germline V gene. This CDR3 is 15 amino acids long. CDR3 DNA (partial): TGCGCCAGCAGCTTGGAACCGGCGGGCACCGGGGAG. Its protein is CASSLEPAGTGE. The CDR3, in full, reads CASSLEPAGTGELFF. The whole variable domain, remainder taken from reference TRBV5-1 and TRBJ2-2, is KAGVTQTPRYLIKTRGQQVTLSCSPISGHRSVSWYQQTPGQGLQFLFEYFSETQRNKGNFPGRFSGRQFSNSRSEMNVSTLELGDSALYLCASSLEPAGTGELFFGEGSRLTVL.

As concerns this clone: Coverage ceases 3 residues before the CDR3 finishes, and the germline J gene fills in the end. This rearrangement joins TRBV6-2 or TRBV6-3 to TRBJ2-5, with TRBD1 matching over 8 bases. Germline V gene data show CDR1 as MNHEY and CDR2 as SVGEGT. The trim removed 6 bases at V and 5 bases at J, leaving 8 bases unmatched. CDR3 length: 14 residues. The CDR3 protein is CASRRQGASETQYF. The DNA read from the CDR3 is TGTGCCAGCAGAAGGCAGGGGGCGAGTGAGACC.

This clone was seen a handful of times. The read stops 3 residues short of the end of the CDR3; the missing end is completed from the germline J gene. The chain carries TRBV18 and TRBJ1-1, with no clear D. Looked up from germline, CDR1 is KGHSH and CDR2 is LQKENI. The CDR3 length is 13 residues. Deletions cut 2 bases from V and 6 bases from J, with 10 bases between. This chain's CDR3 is CASSPIDKPEAFF. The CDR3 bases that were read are TGTGCCAGCTCACCAATCGACAAGCCTGAA.

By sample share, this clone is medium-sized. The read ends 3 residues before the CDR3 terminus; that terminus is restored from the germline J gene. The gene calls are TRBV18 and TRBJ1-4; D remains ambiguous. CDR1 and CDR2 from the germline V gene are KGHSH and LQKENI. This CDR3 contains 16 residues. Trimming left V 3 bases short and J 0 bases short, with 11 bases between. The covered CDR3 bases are TGTGCCAGCTCACCTTCAGTTCCATCAACTAATGAAAAA. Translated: CASSPSVPSTNEK. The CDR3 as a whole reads CASSPSVPSTNEKLFF.

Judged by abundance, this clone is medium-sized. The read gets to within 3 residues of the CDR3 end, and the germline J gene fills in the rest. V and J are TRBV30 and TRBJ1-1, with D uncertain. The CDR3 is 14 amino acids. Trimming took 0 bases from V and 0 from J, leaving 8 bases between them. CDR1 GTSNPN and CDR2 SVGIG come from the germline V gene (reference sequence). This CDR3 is CAWSVQTVNTEAFF. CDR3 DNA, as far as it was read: TGTGCCTGGAGTGTACAGACGGTGAACACTGAA. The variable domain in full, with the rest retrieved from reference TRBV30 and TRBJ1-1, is SQTIHQWPATLVQPVGSPLSLECTVEGTSNPNLYWYRQAAGRGLQLLFYSVGIGQISSEVPQNLSASRPQDRQFILSSKKLLLSDSGFYLCAWSVQTVNTEAFFGQGTRLTVV.

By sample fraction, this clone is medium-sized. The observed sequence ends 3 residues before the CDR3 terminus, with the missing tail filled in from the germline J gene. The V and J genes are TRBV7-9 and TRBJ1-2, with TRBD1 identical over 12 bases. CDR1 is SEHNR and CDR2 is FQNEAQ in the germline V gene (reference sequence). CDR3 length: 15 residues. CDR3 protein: CASSLAGTGGAGYTF. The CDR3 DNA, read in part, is TGTGCCAGCAGCTTAGCGGGGACAGGGGGCGCCGGC.

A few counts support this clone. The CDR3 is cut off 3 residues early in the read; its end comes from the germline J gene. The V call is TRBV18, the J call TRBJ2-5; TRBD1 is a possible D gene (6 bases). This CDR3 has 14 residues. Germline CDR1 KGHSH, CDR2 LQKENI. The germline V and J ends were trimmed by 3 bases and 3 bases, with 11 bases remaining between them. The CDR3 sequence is CASSPRQDKETQYF. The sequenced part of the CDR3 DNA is TGTGCCAGCTCACCGCGACAGGACAAAGAGACC.

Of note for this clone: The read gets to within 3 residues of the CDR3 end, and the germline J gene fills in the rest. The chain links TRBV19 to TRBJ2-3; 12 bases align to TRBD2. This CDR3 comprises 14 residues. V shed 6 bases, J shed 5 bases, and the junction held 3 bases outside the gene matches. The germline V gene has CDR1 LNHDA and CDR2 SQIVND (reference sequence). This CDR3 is CASRPGLAGDTQYF. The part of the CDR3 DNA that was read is TGTGCCAGTAGACCGGGACTAGCGGGAGATACG.

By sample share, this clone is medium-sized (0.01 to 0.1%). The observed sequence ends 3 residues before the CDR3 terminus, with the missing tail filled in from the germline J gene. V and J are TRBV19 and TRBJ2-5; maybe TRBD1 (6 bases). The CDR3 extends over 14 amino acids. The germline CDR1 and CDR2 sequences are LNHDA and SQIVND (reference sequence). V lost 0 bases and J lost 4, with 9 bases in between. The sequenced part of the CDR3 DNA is TGTGCCAGTAGTATAGATCAGGGGAGAGAGACC. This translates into CASSIDQGRET. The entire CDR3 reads CASSIDQGRETQYF.

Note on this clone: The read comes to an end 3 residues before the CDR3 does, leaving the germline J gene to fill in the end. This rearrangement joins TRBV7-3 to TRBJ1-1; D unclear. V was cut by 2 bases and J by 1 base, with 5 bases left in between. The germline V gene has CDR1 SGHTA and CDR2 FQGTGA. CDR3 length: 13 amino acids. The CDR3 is CASSLAGNTEAFF. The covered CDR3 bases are TGTGCCAGCAGCTTAGCAGGGAACACTGAA.

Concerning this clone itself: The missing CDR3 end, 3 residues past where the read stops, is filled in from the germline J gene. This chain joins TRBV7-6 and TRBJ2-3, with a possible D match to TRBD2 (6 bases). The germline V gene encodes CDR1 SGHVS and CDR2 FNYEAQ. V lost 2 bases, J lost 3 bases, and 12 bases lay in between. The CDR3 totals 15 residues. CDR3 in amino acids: CASSLYAGKTDTQYF. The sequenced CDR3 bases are TGTGCCAGCAGCTTATACGCGGGAAAGACAGATACG. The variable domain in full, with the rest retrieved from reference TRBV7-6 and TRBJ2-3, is GAGVSQSPRYKVTKRGQDVALRCDPISGHVSLYWYRQALGQGPEFLTYFNYEAQQDKSGLPNDRFSAERPEGSISTLTIQRTEQRDSAMYRCASSLYAGKTDTQYFGPGTRLTVL.

CDR3 DNA (partial): TGTGCCAGCTCACCTTATTCTAGCGGGAGGACAGATACG. Translation: CASSPYSSGRTDT. The CDR3 in its entirety is CASSPYSSGRTDTQYF. V is TRBV18 and J is TRBJ2-3, with 11 bases aligning to TRBD2. The sequence runs out 3 residues before the end of the CDR3; the remainder is reconstructed from the germline J gene. In germline, CDR1 is KGHSH, CDR2 LQKENI. This CDR3 region has 16 residues. Trimming removed 3 bases from V and 3 bases from J; junction bases left unmatched: 5.

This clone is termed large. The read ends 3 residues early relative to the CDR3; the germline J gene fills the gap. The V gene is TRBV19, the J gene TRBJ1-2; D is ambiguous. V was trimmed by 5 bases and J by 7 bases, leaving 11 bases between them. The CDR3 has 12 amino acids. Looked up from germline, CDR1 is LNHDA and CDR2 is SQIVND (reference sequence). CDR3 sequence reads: CASSLVASGYTF. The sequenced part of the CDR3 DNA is TGTGCCAGTAGTCTCGTCGCCAGTGGC.

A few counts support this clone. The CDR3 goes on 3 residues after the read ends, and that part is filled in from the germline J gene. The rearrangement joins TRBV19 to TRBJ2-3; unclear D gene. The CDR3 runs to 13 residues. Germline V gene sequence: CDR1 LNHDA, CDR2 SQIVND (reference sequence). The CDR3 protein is CASRIPSTTAQYF. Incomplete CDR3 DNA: TGTGCCAGTAGGATACCTTCGACAACGGCG. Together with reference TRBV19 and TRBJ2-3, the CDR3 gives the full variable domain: DGGITQSPKYLFRKEGQNVTLSCEQNLNHDAMYWYRQDPGQGLRLIYYSQIVNDFQKGDIAEGYSVSREKKESFPLTVTSAQKNPTAFYLCASRIPSTTAQYFGPGTRLTVL.

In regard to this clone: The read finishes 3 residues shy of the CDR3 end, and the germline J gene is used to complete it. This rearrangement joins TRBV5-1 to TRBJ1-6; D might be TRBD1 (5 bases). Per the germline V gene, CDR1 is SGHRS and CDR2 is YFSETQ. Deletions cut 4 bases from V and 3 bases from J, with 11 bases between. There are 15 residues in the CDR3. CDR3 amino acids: CASSQDSNYNSPLHF. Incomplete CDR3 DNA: TGCGCCAGCAGCCAAGACAGTAACTATAATTCACCC.

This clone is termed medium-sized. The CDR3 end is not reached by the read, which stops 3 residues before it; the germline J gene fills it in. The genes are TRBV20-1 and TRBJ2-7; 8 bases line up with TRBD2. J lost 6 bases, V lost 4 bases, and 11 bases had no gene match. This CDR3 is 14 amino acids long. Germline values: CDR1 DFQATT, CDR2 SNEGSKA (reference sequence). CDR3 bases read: TGCAGTGCTACAAAGGGACTAGACCTTGGCGAG. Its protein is CSATKGLDLGE. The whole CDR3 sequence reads CSATKGLDLGEQYF.

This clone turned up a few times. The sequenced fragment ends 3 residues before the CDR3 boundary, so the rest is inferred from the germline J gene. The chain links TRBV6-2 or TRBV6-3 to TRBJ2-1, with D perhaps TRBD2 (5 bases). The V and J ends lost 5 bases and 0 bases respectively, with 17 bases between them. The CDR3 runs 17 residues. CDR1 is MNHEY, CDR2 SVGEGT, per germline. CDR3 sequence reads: CASSQDSRIRSYNEQFF. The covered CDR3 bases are TGTGCCAGCAGTCAGGACTCACGTATCCGCTCCTACAATGAG.

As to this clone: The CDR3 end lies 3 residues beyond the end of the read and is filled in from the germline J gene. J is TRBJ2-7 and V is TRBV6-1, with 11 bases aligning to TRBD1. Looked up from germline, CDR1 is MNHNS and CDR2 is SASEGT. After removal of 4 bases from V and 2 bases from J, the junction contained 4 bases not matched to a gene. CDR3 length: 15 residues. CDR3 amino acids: CASSGRGQGAYEQYF. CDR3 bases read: TGTGCCAGCAGTGGCCGGGGACAGGGGGCCTACGAG.